The clone carrying this T cell receptor beta chain was seen more than once but under ten times. What it binds is not known. Germline V gene sequence: CDR1 MNHEY, CDR2 SMNVEV (reference sequence). V was trimmed by 8 bases and J by 0 bases, leaving 14 bases between them. CDR3 length equals 14 residues. TCRdb recomputed calls from the 5' RACE reads with MiXCR, one row per CDR3 protein. The profile shows 8,200 or so distinct CDR3 sequences, roughly 6.4% of them singletons. Documented time point: sample taken at primary tumor resection. Untreated early-stage non-small cell lung cancer patients, approximately 76 in total, were the donors. Sequencing was performed on whole RNA extracted from tumor and nontumor lung tissue, or from frozen PBMC, and the material was left unsorted. This specimen comes from a study of spatial heterogeneity in lung cancer. Notes on the study in general: Counts that tracked tumor mutation counts were those of expanded intratumoral alpha and beta TCRs.

The source is a male donor with early-stage non-small cell lung cancer. J is TRBJ2-7 and V is TRBV27; TRBD1 might be the D (6 bases). The starting material was lung tumor tissue, obtained at surgery. CDR3 residues: CASQRTAFSYEQYF. The CDR3 DNA follows: TGTGCCAGCCAGAGGACAGCTTTCTCCTACGAGCAGTACTTC.